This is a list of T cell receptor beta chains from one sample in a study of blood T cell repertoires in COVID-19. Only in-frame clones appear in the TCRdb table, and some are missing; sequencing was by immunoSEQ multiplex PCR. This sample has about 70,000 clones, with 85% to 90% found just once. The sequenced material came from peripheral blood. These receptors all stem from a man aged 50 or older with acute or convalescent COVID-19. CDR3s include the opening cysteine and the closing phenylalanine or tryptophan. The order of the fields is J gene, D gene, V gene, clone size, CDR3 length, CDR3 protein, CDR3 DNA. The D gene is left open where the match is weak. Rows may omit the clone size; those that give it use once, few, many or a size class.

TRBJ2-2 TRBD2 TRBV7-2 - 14 CASSRPGGTGELFF TGTGCCAGCAGCCGCCCGGGAGGGACCGGGGAGCTGTTTTTT
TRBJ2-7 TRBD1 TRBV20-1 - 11 CSPDRGPAPYF TGCAGTCCGGACAGGGGGCCTGCCCCGTACTTC
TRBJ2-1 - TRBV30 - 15 CAWSVALGAYNEQFF TGTGCCTGGAGTGTAGCCCTAGGTGCCTACAATGAGCAGTTCTTC
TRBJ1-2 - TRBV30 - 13 CAWSLGINYGYTF TGTGCCTGGAGTTTGGGCATAAACTATGGCTACACCTTC
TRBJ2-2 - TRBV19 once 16 CASSIWRARNTGELFF TGTGCCAGTAGTATCTGGAGGGCTAGGAACACCGGGGAGCTGTTTTTT
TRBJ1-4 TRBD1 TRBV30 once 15 CAWRAGTGFNEKLFF TGTGCCTGGAGGGCCGGGACAGGGTTTAATGAAAAACTGTTTTTT
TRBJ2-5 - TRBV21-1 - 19 CASSKNFNKGQEWRETQYF TGTGCCAGCAGCAAAAATTTTAATAAGGGACAGGAGTGGAGAGAGACCCAGTACTTC
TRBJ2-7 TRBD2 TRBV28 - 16 CASSLGGGRARYEQYF TGTGCCAGCAGTTTAGGGGGCGGGAGGGCCAGGTACGAGCAGTACTTC
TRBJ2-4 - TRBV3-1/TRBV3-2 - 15 CASSQPGLRENIQYF TGTGCCAGCAGCCAACCCGGACTCCGAGAAAACATTCAGTACTTC
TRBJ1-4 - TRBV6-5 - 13 CASMGATNEKLFF TGTGCCAGCATGGGAGCAACTAATGAAAAACTGTTTTTT
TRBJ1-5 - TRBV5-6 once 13 CASSRGVNQPQHF TGTGCCAGCAGCCGGGGGGTAAATCAGCCCCAGCATTTT
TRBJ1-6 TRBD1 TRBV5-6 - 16 CASSLTRDRTNSPLHF TGTGCCAGCAGCCTAACCCGGGACAGGACAAATTCACCCCTCCACTTT
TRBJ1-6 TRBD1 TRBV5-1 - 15 CASSRQGSYNSPLHF TGCGCCAGCAGCAGACAGGGGTCCTATAATTCACCCCTCCACTTT
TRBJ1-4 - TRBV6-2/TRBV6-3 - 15 CASSARTDPIEKLFF TGTGCCAGCAGTGCCCGGACAGACCCTATTGAAAAACTGTTTTTT
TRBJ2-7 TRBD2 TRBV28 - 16 CASSLGILAGIYEQYF TGTGCCAGCAGTTTAGGGATACTAGCGGGCATCTACGAGCAGTACTTC
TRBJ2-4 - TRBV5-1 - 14 CASSFLERKNIQYF TGCGCCAGCAGTTTCCTGGAGAGAAAAAACATTCAGTACTTC
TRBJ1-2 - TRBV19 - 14 CASSTLGGGEGYTF TGTGCCAGTAGTACCCTCGGGGGGGGCGAGGGCTACACCTTC
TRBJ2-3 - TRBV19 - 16 CASTPKDTVGTDTQYF TGTGCCAGTACTCCTAAGGACACTGTGGGCACAGATACGCAGTATTTT
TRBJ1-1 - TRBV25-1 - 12 CASSELSGSAFF TGTGCCAGCAGTGAATTATCCGGGTCAGCTTTCTTT
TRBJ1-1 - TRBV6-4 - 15 CASSPDRSPGTEAFF TGTGCCAGCAGCCCGGACAGATCTCCGGGGACTGAAGCTTTCTTT
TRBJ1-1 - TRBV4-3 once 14 CASSQEGGAGYAFF TGCGCCAGCAGCCAAGAAGGGGGGGCAGGGTATGCTTTCTTT
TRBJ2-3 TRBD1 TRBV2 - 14 CASERTGVTDTQYF TGTGCCAGCGAAAGGACAGGGGTCACAGATACGCAGTATTTT